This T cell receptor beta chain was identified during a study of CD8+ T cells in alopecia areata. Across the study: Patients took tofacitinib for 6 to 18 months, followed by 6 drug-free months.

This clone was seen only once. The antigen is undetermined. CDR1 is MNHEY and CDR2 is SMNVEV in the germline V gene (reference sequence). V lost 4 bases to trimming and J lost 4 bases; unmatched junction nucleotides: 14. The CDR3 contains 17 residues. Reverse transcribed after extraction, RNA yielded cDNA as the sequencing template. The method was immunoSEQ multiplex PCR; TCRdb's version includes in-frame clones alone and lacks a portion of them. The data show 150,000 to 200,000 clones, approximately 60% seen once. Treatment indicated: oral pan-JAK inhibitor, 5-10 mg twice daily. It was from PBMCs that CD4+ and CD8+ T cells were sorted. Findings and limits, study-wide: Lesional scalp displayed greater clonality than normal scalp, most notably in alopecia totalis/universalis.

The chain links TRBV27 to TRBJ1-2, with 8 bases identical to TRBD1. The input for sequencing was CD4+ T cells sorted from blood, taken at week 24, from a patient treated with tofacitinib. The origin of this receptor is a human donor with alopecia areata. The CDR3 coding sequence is TGTGCCAGCAGTTCCAGGACAGGGACCCTCCGGGGCTATGGCTACACCTTC. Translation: CASSSRTGTLRGYGYTF.